The clone carrying this T cell receptor (beta chain) came up many times. The antigen is unknown. For TCRbeta, the library was prepared with unique molecular identifiers. Via MiXCR, TCRdb re-called the PCR reads, giving one row per CDR3 protein. The sample contains 550,000 to 800,000 distinct CDR3 sequences, over 10% of which appear only once. Germline CDR1 is SGHRS and CDR2 is YFSETQ. The CDR3 is made up of 14 amino acids. Trimming took 0 bases from V and 4 from J, leaving 10 bases between them. The data were obtained in a study of T-cell reconstitution after alpha-beta-depleted transplantation in children. Study conclusions and caveats: At one year after transplant, newly produced T cells mostly accounted for T-cell counts and diversity.

Sequencing used PBMCs, obtained before TCRalphabeta/CD19-depleted stem cell transplant. The J gene is TRBJ1-1, the V gene TRBV5-1, with a weak D call TRBD1 (6 bases). The sequence was obtained from a girl aged 2 to 10 with congenital amegakaryocytic thrombocytopenia, due to receive a stem cell transplant. The CDR3 sequence: CASSLVSQGTEAFF. For the CDR3, the DNA is TGCGCCAGCAGCTTGGTATCACAGGGCACTGAAGCTTTCTTT.